A single T cell receptor beta chain is shown here with its context. What it recognizes is unknown. The sample originates from a study of OX40 agonist ivuxolimab in advanced cancers. Study-level information: Intravenous ivuxolimab was administered to patients every 2 weeks at 0.01 to 10 mg/kg.

TCRdb's copy holds only in-frame clones and misses some; the assay was immunoSEQ multiplex PCR. The repertoire has approximately 10,000 clones, about 86% of them found once; the top ten carry under 35%. Per the germline V gene, CDR1 is MNHEY and CDR2 is SMNVEV (reference sequence). The CDR3 contains 13 residues. Broader study findings: The study found among the lowest clonal expansion in partial responders at 0.1-3.0 mg/kg. At 0.1 to 3.0 mg/kg and by week 6, clonal expansion occurred in CD4+ and CD8+ blood T cells.

Sequencing used CD4+ or CD8+ T cells sorted from blood, obtained in a trial of the OX40 agonist ivuxolimab. The rearrangement links TRBV27 to TRBJ2-5; tentatively, D is TRBD1 (6 bases). The J call could be wrong; TRBJ2-7 is a better fit for the DNA end. The receptor was derived from an adult with an advanced solid tumor such as melanoma, head and neck, liver or kidney cancer. The CDR3 loop reads CASSPGQGNEQYF. The CDR3 coding sequence is TGTGCCAGCAGTCCGGGGCAGGGGAACGAGCAGTACTTC.